Following are 25 T cell receptor beta chains from one sample sequenced in a study of regulatory T cells in long-lasting Graves disease. Time point indicated: persistent/refractory GD, antithyroid drugs over 5 years with positive TRAb. TCR sequences were obtained from RNA taken from PBMCs. HTBI primers from iRepertoire and Arm-PCR of CDR3 regions yielded the TCR beta libraries. MiXCR was run by TCRdb on the multiplex PCR reads, yielding one entry per CDR3 protein. The table records about 430,000 distinct CDR3 sequences, roughly 23% of them present only once. Sequenced here: peripheral blood mononuclear cells (PBMCs), sampled when the disease was refractory, from a patient treated with antithyroid drugs. These receptors came from a female donor with Graves disease.

This clonotype was seen ten or more times. The rearrangement links TRBV5-8 to TRBJ1-2; D is unresolved. Germline V gene lookup returns CDR1 SGHTS and CDR2 YDEGEE. There are 14 residues in the CDR3. Trimming removed 6 bases at V and 0 bases at J, with 12 bases between. The chain's CDR3 is CASNPTGANYGYTF. The CDR3, as DNA: TGTGCCAGCAACCCGACGGGAGCTAACTATGGCTACACCTTC. Looking up the rest from reference TRBV5-8 and TRBJ1-2 gives the full variable domain: EAGVTQSPTHLIKTRGQQATLRCSPISGHTSVYWYQQALGLGLQFLLWYDEGEERNRGNFPPRFSGRQFPNYSSELNVNALELEDSALYLCASNPTGANYGYTFGSGTRLTVV.

This clonotype has a handful of counts. The rearrangement uses TRBV7-9 and TRBJ2-7; 9 nucleotides agree with TRBD1. There are 16 residues in the CDR3. Germline loops: CDR1 SEHNR, CDR2 FQNEAQ (reference sequence). J gave up 2 bases and V 4 bases, and 9 bases lay outside the gene matches. The chain's CDR3 is CASSSDGTGTAYEQYF. DNA for the CDR3: TGTGCCAGCAGCTCAGATGGGACAGGGACCGCCTACGAGCAGTACTTC.

A note on this clonotype: This could be a read error, since a much larger clone is one nucleotide away. V gene TRBV27 combines with J gene TRBJ1-2, with 7 bases aligning to TRBD1. Germline assignment: CDR1 MNHEY and CDR2 SMNVEV (reference sequence). The CDR3 length is 15 residues. V was clipped by 6 bases and J by 7 bases; unmatched bases: 14. CDR3 coding DNA: TGTGCCAGCAGACAGATAGGGGGCGTCGGCTGTGGCTACACCTTC. Translated, it gives CASRQIGGVGCGYTF.

This clonotype was counted between two and nine times. In nucleotides, the CDR3 is TGCGCCAGCAGCCGACAGGGGTCAGGGGATATGAACACTGAAGCTTTCTTT. Its protein is CASSRQGSGDMNTEAFF. V and J are TRBV5-1 and TRBJ1-1; TRBD1 agrees at 8 bases. This CDR3 has 17 residues. Germline V lookup: CDR1 SGHRS, CDR2 YFSETQ. V lost 4 bases, J lost 0 bases, and 11 bases stayed unmatched.

In its sample, this clonotype was seen many times. This chain links TRBV6-1 with TRBJ1-2, with D possibly being TRBD1 (6 bases). The CDR3 is 14 residues long. V was clipped by 9 bases and J by 1 base, with 15 bases between them. The germline gives CDR1 MNHNS, CDR2 SASEGT. The CDR3 is CARGGKGVNYGYTF. In nucleotides, the CDR3 is TGTGCCAGGGGGGGGAAGGGGGTTAACTATGGCTACACCTTC.

The chain employs TRBV4-1 and TRBJ1-1; a weak D match, TRBD1 (6 bases). The CDR3 spans 17 residues. Germline CDR1 is MGHRA and CDR2 is YSYEKL. Trimming removed 1 base at V and 0 bases at J, with 15 bases between. The CDR3 spells CASSQVANRELNTEAFF. CDR3 DNA sequence: TGCGCCAGCAGCCAAGTAGCAAACAGGGAGTTGAACACTGAAGCTTTCTTT.

This clonotype was recorded a few times. The V and J genes are TRBV20-1 and TRBJ2-1; D remains unclear. The V gene lost 2 bases and the J gene lost 6 bases, with 11 bases spanning the gap. Looked up from germline, CDR1 is DFQATT and CDR2 is SNEGSKA (reference sequence). The CDR3 has 13 amino acids. The CDR3 coding sequence is TGCAGTGCTAGACCCTGGAGTCCCAATGAGCAGTTCTTC. Amino acid sequence: CSARPWSPNEQFF.

This clonotype has at least ten counts. This chain connects TRBV28 to TRBJ2-7; 8 bases are a match to TRBD1. With 8 bases clipped from V and 2 bases from J, the junction kept 8 bases outside the gene matches. Germline-derived CDR1 and CDR2 are MDHEN and SYDVKM. This CDR3 spans 14 amino acids. CDR3 sequence: CASYNRGNAYEQYF. Here the CDR3 DNA reads TGTGCCAGCTACAACAGGGGGAATGCCTACGAGCAGTACTTC. The variable domain in full, completed from reference TRBV28 and TRBJ2-7, reads DVKVTQSSRYLVKRTGEKVFLECVQDMDHENMFWYRQDPGLGLRLIYFSYDVKMKEKGDIPEGYSVSREKKERFSLILESASTNQTSMYLCASYNRGNAYEQYFGPGTRLTVT.

The rearrangement links TRBV10-3 to TRBJ1-2; D might be TRBD1 (5 bases). Trimming took off 6 bases at V and 2 bases at J, with 19 bases between the two ends. Germline V gene sequence: CDR1 ENHRY, CDR2 SYGVKD. This CDR3 contains 16 residues. The CDR3 nucleotides read TGTGCCATCAGCCCCGGGGCACCCGGGTCCAACTATGGCTACACCTTC. Amino acid sequence: CAISPGAPGSNYGYTF.

The chain joins TRBV30 to TRBJ2-7, with 9 nucleotides matching TRBD2. The V and J ends lost 5 bases and 3 bases, in that order; junction bases with no gene match: 8. This CDR3 has 14 residues. Germline V lookup: CDR1 GTSNPN, CDR2 SVGIG (reference sequence). The CDR3 DNA follows: TGTGCCTGGGCCGGGTCTAGCGGGGACTACGAGCAGTACTTC. Translated: CAWAGSSGDYEQYF.

V is TRBV5-1 and J is TRBJ2-2; a weak D match, TRBD2 (6 bases). Trimming took off 9 bases at V and 0 bases at J, with 12 bases between the two ends. Germline CDR1 and CDR2: SGHRS and YFSETQ. The CDR3 consists of 14 residues. The chain's CDR3 is CATLSGPNTGELFF. The CDR3 DNA reads TGCGCCACTTTAAGCGGGCCGAACACCGGGGAGCTGTTTTTT.

The chain recombines TRBV20-1 with TRBJ2-7, with a possible D match to TRBD2 (5 bases). Germline CDR1 DFQATT, CDR2 SNEGSKA (reference sequence). Trimming left V 6 bases short and J 12 bases short, with 24 bases between. The CDR3 contains 13 residues. DNA for the CDR3: TGCAGTGCCCCCTCTGAGTCGGGGTGGGCGGTGTACTTC. Translating it yields CSAPSESGWAVYF.

The chain recombines TRBV10-2 with TRBJ2-7; 8 positions agree with TRBD1. V was clipped by 8 bases and J by 0 bases; unmatched bases: 9. Germline V lookup: CDR1 WSHSY, CDR2 SAAADI. The CDR3 extends over 15 amino acids. CDR3 protein: CASCRNRGSSYEQYF. CDR3 bases: TGCGCCAGCTGTAGGAACAGGGGGAGCTCCTACGAGCAGTACTTC.

In its sample, this clonotype was seen a few times. The gene calls are TRBV7-9 and TRBJ1-1; the D is unclear. From germline, CDR1 is SEHNR and CDR2 FQNEAQ (reference sequence). This CDR3 is 15 amino acids long. V was cut by 0 bases and J by 4 bases, with 12 bases left in between. The CDR3 DNA is TGTGCCAGCAGCTTAGCCCTGGGGATCTTCACTGAAGCTTTCTTT. The encoded protein is CASSLALGIFTEAFF.

This clonotype was observed a few times. The V and J genes are TRBV25-1 and TRBJ1-2; D not certain. Germline V CDR1 and CDR2: MGHDK, SYGVNS. This CDR3 has 13 amino acids. V gave up 6 bases and J gave up 8 bases, with 16 bases separating them. The CDR3 region is CASRGQGDVGYTF. CDR3 sequence (DNA): TGTGCCAGCAGAGGGCAAGGAGATGTCGGCTACACCTTC.

This clonotype was observed a handful of times. The chain carries TRBV11-2 and TRBJ2-7; 11 nucleotides match TRBD2. The CDR3 is 17 residues long. V lost 6 bases to trimming and J lost 0 bases; unmatched junction nucleotides: 10. The germline gives CDR1 SGHAT, CDR2 FQNNGV. The CDR3 here is CASRLGGLAESSYEQYF. The CDR3 region has the DNA TGTGCCAGCAGGTTGGGGGGACTAGCGGAGAGCTCCTACGAGCAGTACTTC.

As to this clonotype: Germline is not matched at one junction end, which may reflect a read error. The chain couples TRBV15 to TRBJ1-2, with TRBD1 matching 7 bases. CDR3 length equals 17 residues. Germline V gene data show CDR1 as LNHNV and CDR2 as YYDKDF (reference sequence). For the CDR3, the DNA is TGTGCCGCCAGCAGAGTAGGTTCCGCAGGGGGAGCCTATGGCTACACCTTC. As protein: CAASRVGSAGGAYGYTF.

This clonotype was seen at least ten times. The chain is built from TRBV12-3 or TRBV12-4 and TRBJ1-4, with no clear D. The CDR3 totals 15 residues. With 3 bases removed from V and 0 bases from J, the gap between germline ends came to 8 bases. The DNA of the CDR3 is TGTGCCAGCAGTTTTGGTGGGGCAACTAATGAAAAACTGTTTTTT. Residues: CASSFGGATNEKLFF.

This clonotype was detected ten times or more. CDR3 loop: CSAPGGPTYGYTF. The CDR3 nucleotides are TGCAGTGCGCCAGGGGGCCCGACCTATGGCTACACCTTC. This chain uses TRBV20-1 with TRBJ1-2; 8 bases line up with TRBD1. The CDR3 length is 13 residues. Germline loops: CDR1 DFQATT, CDR2 SNEGSKA (reference sequence). The ends lost 6 bases at V and 4 bases at J; junction bases unmatched: 7.

The chain recombines TRBV2 with TRBJ2-1; 14 bases are a match to TRBD2. The CDR3 runs to 15 residues. V was clipped by 7 bases and J by 5 bases; unmatched bases: 4. Germline CDR1 and CDR2: SNHLY and FYNNEI. CDR3 DNA: TGTGCCAGCACCGGACTAGCGGGGGGAAACAATGAGCAGTTCTTC. This encodes CASTGLAGGNNEQFF.

This clonotype was seen only a few times. The rearrangement links TRBV27 to TRBJ2-7, with a possible D match to TRBD1 (6 bases). Per the germline V gene, CDR1 is MNHEY and CDR2 is SMNVEV (reference sequence). The CDR3 loop spans 15 amino acids. Trimming removed 5 bases from V and 2 bases from J, with 16 bases in between. CDR3 sequence reads: CASSQQVRGPYEQYF. The CDR3 bases are TGTGCCAGCAGTCAACAAGTCAGGGGTCCCTACGAGCAGTACTTC.

This rearrangement joins TRBV29-1 to TRBJ2-4; D ambiguous. CDR1 and CDR2 (germline): SQVTM, ANQGSEA. The CDR3 runs to 10 residues. The V and J ends lost 7 bases and 4 bases respectively, with 5 bases between them. Written as DNA, the CDR3 is TGCAGCGCCCCGAAAAACATTCAGTACTTC. Its translation: CSAPKNIQYF.

V gene TRBV7-9 combines with J gene TRBJ2-1, with 10 nucleotides matching TRBD2. CDR1 is SEHNR, CDR2 FQNEAQ, per germline (reference sequence). Germline trimming cut 5 bases from V and 4 bases from J; bases unmatched to any gene: 8. This CDR3 has 16 residues. CDR3: CASSPQGTSAYNEQFF. The CDR3 bases are TGTGCCAGCAGCCCACAAGGGACTAGCGCTTACAATGAGCAGTTCTTC. Looking up the rest from reference TRBV7-9 and TRBJ2-1 gives the full variable domain: DTGVSQNPRHKITKRGQNVTFRCDPISEHNRLYWYRQTLGQGPEFLTYFQNEAQLEKSRLLSDRFSAERPKGSFSTLEIQRTEQGDSAMYLCASSPQGTSAYNEQFFGPGTRLTVL.

This clonotype was picked up a small number of times. The V and J genes are TRBV5-6 and TRBJ2-1, with unresolved D. The CDR3 length is 13 residues. V was clipped by 1 base and J by 2 bases, with 4 bases between them. The V gene's germline CDR1 is SGHDT and CDR2 YYEEEE. CDR3 nucleotide sequence: TGTGCCAGCAGCTTGTCAGCCTACAATGAGCAGTTCTTC. It codes for CASSLSAYNEQFF.

In its sample, this clonotype was seen many times. The gene calls are TRBV15 and TRBJ1-6; D ambiguous. In germline, CDR1 is LNHNV, CDR2 YYDKDF (reference sequence). This CDR3 has 12 amino acids. Trimming left V 1 base short and J 7 bases short, with 2 bases between. CDR3 bases: TGTGCCACCAGCAGAGCCAATTCACCCCTCCACTTT. Translated: CATSRANSPLHF. The full variable domain, its missing parts supplied by reference TRBV15 and TRBJ1-6, is DAMVIQNPRYQVTQFGKPVTLSCSQTLNHNVMYWYQQKSSQAPKLLFHYYDKDFNNEADTPDNFQSRRPNTSFCFLDIRSPGLGDTAMYLCATSRANSPLHFGNGTRLTVT.